The rows below give T cell receptor beta chains drawn from one sample of a study of blood T cell repertoires in COVID-19. The repertoire was sequenced with immunoSEQ multiplex PCR; TCRdb's copy has only in-frame clones and lacks some. Counted here are under 200,000 clones, around 79% occurring once; the ten biggest clones make up 19%. The sample consisted of PBMCs or T cells enriched from blood (not recorded which). The receptors here all came from a woman in her seventies in a cohort exposed to, infected with or recovered from COVID-19 (not recorded which). CDR3s include the opening cysteine and the closing phenylalanine or tryptophan. The D gene is left open where the match is weak.

>TRBV21-1|16|NA|TRBJ2-1
CASSKGPLGANNEQFF
TGTGCCAGCAGCAAAGGCCCCTTAGGGGCGAACAATGAGCAGTTCTTC
>TRBV28|16|NA|TRBJ1-3
CASTQASQPSGNTIYF
TGTGCCAGCACCCAGGCCTCACAGCCCTCTGGAAACACCATATATTTT
>TRBV10-3|16|TRBD2|TRBJ2-1
CAISERGTSIYNEQFF
TGTGCCATCAGTGAGAGGGGGACTAGTATCTACAATGAGCAGTTCTTC
>TRBV5-1|15|TRBD2|TRBJ2-5
CASSLGAGAPETQYF
TGCGCCAGCAGTTTAGGAGCGGGAGCCCCAGAGACCCAGTACTTC
>TRBV4-3|15|NA|TRBJ2-7
CASSQVISSAYEQYF
TGCGCCAGCAGCCAAGTTATCTCTTCTGCCTACGAGCAGTACTTC
>TRBV10-3|14|NA|TRBJ2-2
CATKGQGNTGELFF
TGTGCCACCAAAGGGCAGGGTAACACCGGGGAGCTGTTTTTT
>TRBV25-1|15|TRBD1|TRBJ2-7
CASSALDRDSYEQYF
TGTGCCAGCAGTGCCCTAGACAGGGACTCCTACGAGCAGTACTTC
>TRBV28|15|TRBD1|TRBJ1-5
CASRPGQGWNQPQHF
TGTGCCAGCAGACCAGGACAGGGATGGAATCAGCCCCAGCATTTT
>TRBV7-2|13|NA|TRBJ2-2
CASSFRSAGELFF
TGTGCCAGCAGCTTCCGGAGCGCCGGGGAGCTGTTTTTT
>TRBV7-8|16|TRBD1|TRBJ2-3
CASSPGTDPLGDTQYF
TGTGCCAGCAGCCCAGGGACAGACCCCTTAGGGGATACGCAGTATTTT
>TRBV27|15|NA|TRBJ1-3
CASSPGPGVGNTIYF
TGTGCCAGCAGTCCAGGTCCAGGGGTAGGAAACACCATATATTTT
>TRBV7-9|13|NA|TRBJ1-2
CASSLQGNYGYTF
TGTGCCAGCAGCTTACAGGGTAACTATGGCTACACCTTC
>TRBV24-1|14|TRBD2|TRBJ2-3
CATSEAGGTDTQYF
TGTGCCACCAGTGAGGCGGGAGGCACAGATACGCAGTATTTT
>TRBV19|14|NA|TRBJ1-2
CATTRRDGHYGYTF
TGTGCCACCACGAGGCGGGACGGGCACTATGGCTACACCTTC
>TRBV5-1|14|TRBD1|TRBJ2-4
CASSPRGQEDIQYF
TGCGCCAGCAGCCCCCGGGGACAGGAGGACATTCAGTACTTC
>TRBV11-2|13|NA|TRBJ1-3
CASSTTQGPDIYF
TGTGCCAGCAGCACAACACAGGGCCCCGACATATATTTT